Here is one TCR beta chain with its context. Its antigen remains unidentified. This CDR3 has 12 residues. Germline V gene lookup returns CDR1 SEHNR and CDR2 FQNEAQ (reference sequence). TCRdb processed the 5' RACE reads again and assigns one entry to each CDR3 protein, with no DNA. The sample table sets out about 160,000 distinct CDR3 sequences. The sample is drawn from a study of monozygotic twins with inflammatory bowel disease. Study-level points and caveats: On the inverse Simpson index, IBD patients scored lower for TCRbeta diversity than healthy co-twins. Reduced clonotype sharing with other individuals was observed in IBD patients relative to healthy twins, especially with disease activity.

This sequence was found in a human donor with ulcerative colitis or Crohn's disease, or a healthy co-twin of an affected twin (not recorded which). The source material was blood. The chain uses TRBV7-9 and TRBJ1-2. CDR3 sequence reads: CASSLVRRGYTF.